This TCR beta chain was sequenced for a study of T cell responses to AZD1222 COVID-19 vaccine. About this clone itself: Its antigen is unknown.

V dropped 5 bases and J dropped 0 bases, with 11 bases sitting between them. The CDR3 is 15 residues long. Germline-derived CDR1 and CDR2 are SGHVS and FQNEAQ. Profiling relied on immunoSEQ multiplex PCR, and the TCRdb table lists in-frame clones only, not all of them. The table lists roughly 180,000 clones, about 90% of them singletons. Findings and limits, study-wide: The sample set comprised mostly white British donors with more females, and clonal diversity was possibly underestimated.

Material: peripheral blood, obtained on day 0 of AZD1222 vaccination. The chain is built from TRBV7-8 and TRBJ1-3; D uncertain. The clonotype originates from an adult in good health. DNA of the CDR3: TGTGCCAGCAGCCTTGGGATTAACTCTGGAAACACCATATATTTT. Its translation is CASSLGINSGNTIYF.